Listed below are T cell receptor beta chains from one sample, sequenced in a study of T cells in Graves' hyperthyroidism and ophthalmopathy. In TCRdb, the multiplex PCR reads were re-called with MiXCR into one record per CDR3 protein. The repertoire holds 360,000 or so distinct CDR3 sequences, with 18% as singletons. The sequenced material came from blood. All receptors derive from a woman between 40 and 50 years old with Graves' ophthalmopathy. The CDR3 runs from the conserved cysteine through the conserved F or W. D genes are given only for firm matches. Clone size is given for some rows only: seen once, a few or many times, or a class if the clone is expanded.

cdr3_nt: TGTGCCAGCAGCTTAGCGGGACTAGCGGGAGGAAGGGACGAGCAGTACTTC
cdr3_aa: CASSLAGLAGGRDEQYF
clone_size: many
v_call: TRBV7-8
j_call: TRBJ2-7
d_call: TRBD2

cdr3_nt: TGTGCCAGCAGTTTAAACAGTCATCAGCCCCAGCATTTT
cdr3_aa: CASSLNSHQPQHF
clone_size: many
v_call: TRBV28
j_call: TRBJ1-5
d_call: .

cdr3_nt: TGTGCCAGCACCACCCTGGGACACCATAAAGCTTTCTTT
cdr3_aa: CASTTLGHHKAFF
clone_size: many
v_call: TRBV12-3/TRBV12-4
j_call: TRBJ1-1
d_call: .

cdr3_nt: TGTGCCAGCAGTCCACGCCCGGGACAGGCCTCCTACGAGCAGTACTTC
cdr3_aa: CASSPRPGQASYEQYF
clone_size: many
v_call: TRBV28
j_call: TRBJ2-7
d_call: TRBD1

cdr3_nt: TGTGCCAGCAGTTCGCAGGGGGGGGGCGGCCAAGAGACCCAGTACTTC
cdr3_aa: CASSSQGGGGQETQYF
clone_size: .
v_call: TRBV28
j_call: TRBJ2-5
d_call: .

cdr3_nt: TGTGCCAGCAGCCCCATAGCGGGAGGAGAGACCCAGTACTTC
cdr3_aa: CASSPIAGGETQYF
clone_size: .
v_call: TRBV27
j_call: TRBJ2-5
d_call: TRBD2

cdr3_nt: TGTGCCAGCAGTATGGGTAGCGGGAAAGGCTACGAGCAGTACTTC
cdr3_aa: CASSMGSGKGYEQYF
clone_size: many
v_call: TRBV12-3/TRBV12-4
j_call: TRBJ2-7
d_call: TRBD2

cdr3_nt: TGTGCCAGCAGCGTAGCGGGTAGCGGGGATCTAGCCAAAAACATTCAGTACTTC
cdr3_aa: CASSVAGSGDLAKNIQYF
clone_size: .
v_call: TRBV9
j_call: TRBJ2-4
d_call: TRBD2

cdr3_nt: TGTGCCAGCAGTAGCGAGGGCAGAGAGAACACTGAAGCTTTCTTT
cdr3_aa: CASSSEGRENTEAFF
clone_size: many
v_call: TRBV6-5
j_call: TRBJ1-1
d_call: .

cdr3_nt: TGTGCCAGCTCACCTCGGACTAGCTTTTCCTACGAGCAGTACTTC
cdr3_aa: CASSPRTSFSYEQYF
clone_size: .
v_call: TRBV18
j_call: TRBJ2-7
d_call: TRBD2

cdr3_nt: TGTGCCAGCAGCTTAGGGGCTTTCCAGCCCCAGCATTTT
cdr3_aa: CASSLGAFQPQHF
clone_size: many
v_call: TRBV11-2
j_call: TRBJ1-5
d_call: .

cdr3_nt: TGTGCCAGCAGTGACTCGACAGAGAACACTGAAGCTTTCTTT
cdr3_aa: CASSDSTENTEAFF
clone_size: many
v_call: TRBV6-4
j_call: TRBJ1-1
d_call: .

cdr3_nt: TGTGCCAGCAGTTACGGGGACAGGGGAAATTCACCCCTCCACTTT
cdr3_aa: CASSYGDRGNSPLHF
clone_size: .
v_call: TRBV6-2/TRBV6-3
j_call: TRBJ1-6
d_call: TRBD1

cdr3_nt: TGTGCCAGCACCGCCGAGGCGTTAGCTAACTATGGCTACACCTTC
cdr3_aa: CASTAEALANYGYTF
clone_size: many
v_call: TRBV9
j_call: TRBJ1-2
d_call: .

cdr3_nt: TGTGCCAGCAGTGAATGGGGTGAGGAGACCCAGTACTTC
cdr3_aa: CASSEWGEETQYF
clone_size: many
v_call: TRBV25-1
j_call: TRBJ2-5
d_call: .

cdr3_nt: TGTGCCAGCAGTATGGGACAGATAATGGGGCAGTACTTC
cdr3_aa: CASSMGQIMGQYF
clone_size: many
v_call: TRBV12-3/TRBV12-4
j_call: TRBJ2-7
d_call: TRBD1

cdr3_nt: TGTGCCAGCAGTTTTACCTGGGGAGTTCAGCCCCAGCATTTT
cdr3_aa: CASSFTWGVQPQHF
clone_size: .
v_call: TRBV12-3/TRBV12-4
j_call: TRBJ1-5
d_call: .

cdr3_nt: TGTGCCAGGGACAGCTCGAACACCGGGGAGCTGTTTTTT
cdr3_aa: CARDSSNTGELFF
clone_size: many
v_call: TRBV2
j_call: TRBJ2-2
d_call: .

cdr3_nt: TGTGCCAGCCTCCTTACCTCAAACACTGAAGCTTTCTTT
cdr3_aa: CASLLTSNTEAFF
clone_size: .
v_call: TRBV6-4
j_call: TRBJ1-1
d_call: .

cdr3_nt: TGTGCCAGCAGCTTGGAGGGATTTCCTGGGGAGCAGTACTTC
cdr3_aa: CASSLEGFPGEQYF
clone_size: many
v_call: TRBV5-5
j_call: TRBJ2-7
d_call: .

cdr3_nt: TGTGCCAGCAGAGCTGGGACAGGGGGAGGTCAGCCCCAGCATTTT
cdr3_aa: CASRAGTGGGQPQHF
clone_size: many
v_call: TRBV6-5
j_call: TRBJ1-5
d_call: TRBD1

cdr3_nt: TGTGCCAGTAAAAACGGTGAGACCCAGTACTTC
cdr3_aa: CASKNGETQYF
clone_size: .
v_call: TRBV19
j_call: TRBJ2-5
d_call: .

cdr3_nt: TGTGCTAGTGGTTTGCCGACAGGAGTCCCTGAAGCTTTCTTT
cdr3_aa: CASGLPTGVPEAFF
clone_size: many
v_call: TRBV12-5
j_call: TRBJ1-1
d_call: .

cdr3_nt: TGTGCCAGCGGTCTAGCCTACGAGCAGTACTTC
cdr3_aa: CASGLAYEQYF
clone_size: few
v_call: TRBV6-2/TRBV6-3
j_call: TRBJ2-7
d_call: .

cdr3_nt: TGTGCCAGCAGCTCCCAGGGAGGAGGAGGTCAGCCCCAGCATTTT
cdr3_aa: CASSSQGGGGQPQHF
clone_size: many
v_call: TRBV7-2
j_call: TRBJ1-5
d_call: .

cdr3_nt: TGTGCCAGCAGCTTGGAGGGGATCTACGAGCAGTACTTC
cdr3_aa: CASSLEGIYEQYF
clone_size: many
v_call: TRBV5-4
j_call: TRBJ2-7
d_call: .

cdr3_nt: TGTGCCAGCAGCCCCGGACAGACCTATGCTGGCTACACCTTC
cdr3_aa: CASSPGQTYAGYTF
clone_size: many
v_call: TRBV7-8
j_call: TRBJ1-2
d_call: .

cdr3_nt: TGTGCCAGCAGCCAAGAGGGGGGGAGGGCTGTGACCCAGTACTTC
cdr3_aa: CASSQEGGRAVTQYF
clone_size: many
v_call: TRBV4-2
j_call: TRBJ2-5
d_call: TRBD2

cdr3_nt: TGTGCCAGCCGCCCGACTAGCGGGGTCTCCTACGAGCAGTACTTC
cdr3_aa: CASRPTSGVSYEQYF
clone_size: many
v_call: TRBV6-5
j_call: TRBJ2-7
d_call: TRBD2

cdr3_nt: TGTGCCACCAGCAGAGAGGCAGGGGCTAACGAGCAGTACTTC
cdr3_aa: CATSREAGANEQYF
clone_size: many
v_call: TRBV15
j_call: TRBJ2-7
d_call: .

cdr3_nt: TGTGCCAGCAGTGAGGGGATGAGTAATTCACCCCTCCACTTT
cdr3_aa: CASSEGMSNSPLHF
clone_size: many
v_call: TRBV28
j_call: TRBJ1-6
d_call: .

cdr3_nt: TGCAGCGTTGGGACAGAATCGTCGTACGAGCAGTACTTC
cdr3_aa: CSVGTESSYEQYF
clone_size: many
v_call: TRBV29-1
j_call: TRBJ2-7
d_call: .

cdr3_nt: TGTGCCAGCAGCTGGGACCTCCATGGCTACACCTTC
cdr3_aa: CASSWDLHGYTF
clone_size: many
v_call: TRBV12-3/TRBV12-4
j_call: TRBJ1-2
d_call: .

cdr3_nt: TGTGCCAGCAGCGAGGGACTAGCGGGCACCGGGGAGCTGTTTTTT
cdr3_aa: CASSEGLAGTGELFF
clone_size: many
v_call: TRBV11-3
j_call: TRBJ2-2
d_call: TRBD2

cdr3_nt: TGTGCCAGCAGCTCCACGACTAGCGGGAGGGCGGTAGACACCGGGGAGCTGTTTTTT
cdr3_aa: CASSSTTSGRAVDTGELFF
clone_size: many
v_call: TRBV7-2
j_call: TRBJ2-2
d_call: TRBD2

cdr3_nt: TGTGCCAGCAGTTTAGACTACCCCGGGACAGGGCTATTCTACGAGCAGTACTTC
cdr3_aa: CASSLDYPGTGLFYEQYF
clone_size: many
v_call: TRBV27
j_call: TRBJ2-7
d_call: TRBD1

cdr3_nt: TGCGCCAGCAGCCAAGGCCCAGTCCTGAACACTGAAGCTTTCTTT
cdr3_aa: CASSQGPVLNTEAFF
clone_size: many
v_call: TRBV4-3
j_call: TRBJ1-1
d_call: .

cdr3_nt: TGTGCCAGCAGCTACGATCGTGAAGCTTTCTTT
cdr3_aa: CASSYDREAFF
clone_size: many
v_call: TRBV5-6
j_call: TRBJ1-1
d_call: .

cdr3_nt: TGTGCCAGCAGTTCTACGACAGGGCCGGGCTATGGCTACACCTTC
cdr3_aa: CASSSTTGPGYGYTF
clone_size: .
v_call: TRBV27
j_call: TRBJ1-2
d_call: TRBD1

cdr3_nt: TGTGCCACCAGTGATTGGACAGGGAGTAATGGCTACACCTTC
cdr3_aa: CATSDWTGSNGYTF
clone_size: many
v_call: TRBV24-1
j_call: TRBJ1-2
d_call: TRBD1

cdr3_nt: TGTGCCTGGAGTGTTTCGCGGGATGGCTACACCTTC
cdr3_aa: CAWSVSRDGYTF
clone_size: many
v_call: TRBV30
j_call: TRBJ1-2
d_call: .

cdr3_nt: TGTGCCAGCAGTGAAGGATGGACAGGGGCCAAAAACATTCAGTACTTC
cdr3_aa: CASSEGWTGAKNIQYF
clone_size: few
v_call: TRBV7-3
j_call: TRBJ2-4
d_call: TRBD1

cdr3_nt: TGTGCCAGCAGTTCCCCCGGACAGGGCGGCAATCAGCCCCAGCATTTT
cdr3_aa: CASSSPGQGGNQPQHF
clone_size: many
v_call: TRBV6-2/TRBV6-3
j_call: TRBJ1-5
d_call: TRBD1

cdr3_nt: TGTGCCAGTAGTGGACAGCGAGCTAACTATGGCTACACCTTC
cdr3_aa: CASSGQRANYGYTF
clone_size: many
v_call: TRBV19
j_call: TRBJ1-2
d_call: .

cdr3_nt: TGTGCCAGCAGTTCCCCCGGGACAGGGGGCTCCGAGCAGTACTTC
cdr3_aa: CASSSPGTGGSEQYF
clone_size: many
v_call: TRBV28
j_call: TRBJ2-7
d_call: TRBD1

cdr3_nt: TGCGCCAGCAGCCAAAACACGGGACAGGGCATAAAGGGGGCCAACGTCCTGACTTTC
cdr3_aa: CASSQNTGQGIKGANVLTF
clone_size: many
v_call: TRBV5-1
j_call: TRBJ2-6
d_call: TRBD1

cdr3_nt: TGTGCCAGCAGCCGTTCCGGGACAGCCTACGAGCAGTACTTC
cdr3_aa: CASSRSGTAYEQYF
clone_size: many
v_call: TRBV7-9
j_call: TRBJ2-7
d_call: TRBD1

cdr3_nt: TGTGCCAGCAGCTTAGTGGTCGGGGGAAACACCATATATTTT
cdr3_aa: CASSLVVGGNTIYF
clone_size: many
v_call: TRBV11-2
j_call: TRBJ1-3
d_call: .

cdr3_nt: TGTGCCAGCAGTGGCCGACAGGACACCGGGGAGCTGTTTTTT
cdr3_aa: CASSGRQDTGELFF
clone_size: many
v_call: TRBV25-1
j_call: TRBJ2-2
d_call: .